This is a list of T cell receptor beta chains from one sample in a study of OX40 agonist ivuxolimab in advanced cancers. Assay used: immunoSEQ multiplex PCR; TCRdb lists only in-frame clones, some missing. The sample yields 60,000 to 70,000 clones, 75% to 90% seen once. The sequenced sample was CD4+ or CD8+ T cells sorted from blood, obtained in a trial of the OX40 agonist ivuxolimab. The receptors derive from an adult with an advanced solid tumor such as melanoma, head and neck, liver or kidney cancer. CDR3s include the opening cysteine and the closing phenylalanine or tryptophan. The order of the fields is V gene, D gene, clone size, J gene, CDR3 DNA, CDR3 protein. D genes are given only for firm matches. Clone size is given for some rows only: seen once, a few or many times, or a class if the clone is expanded.

v_call: TRBV4-1
d_call: TRBD2
clone_size: .
j_call: TRBJ2-1
cdr3_nt: TGCGCCAGCAGCGTCAGCGGGGGGGCAAGGAATGAGCAGTTCTTC
cdr3_aa: CASSVSGGARNEQFF

v_call: TRBV28
d_call: .
clone_size: .
j_call: TRBJ2-1
cdr3_nt: TGTGCCAGCACCCCTTATAGGGGTAGCAGCCGTAGTGAGCAGTTCTTC
cdr3_aa: CASTPYRGSSRSEQFF

v_call: TRBV20-1
d_call: .
clone_size: .
j_call: TRBJ2-5
cdr3_nt: TGCAGTGCTACGAGCGGAGGAGGTACGTACTTC
cdr3_aa: CSATSGGGTYF

v_call: TRBV13
d_call: .
clone_size: .
j_call: TRBJ1-1
cdr3_nt: TGTGCCAGCAGCCAACTCACGGGATTGAACACTGAAGCTTTCTTT
cdr3_aa: CASSQLTGLNTEAFF

v_call: TRBV6-1
d_call: .
clone_size: .
j_call: TRBJ1-1
cdr3_nt: TGTGCCAGCAATCTAGGGGGGGTAGATGAAGCTTTCTTT
cdr3_aa: CASNLGGVDEAFF

v_call: TRBV7-9
d_call: TRBD1
clone_size: .
j_call: TRBJ1-6
cdr3_nt: TGTGCCAGCAGCTTAGATGTAGGGGGCTCACCCCTCCACTTT
cdr3_aa: CASSLDVGGSPLHF

v_call: TRBV27
d_call: .
clone_size: .
j_call: TRBJ2-1
cdr3_nt: TGTGCCAGCAGTTTCACAGGTGAGCAGTTCTTC
cdr3_aa: CASSFTGEQFF

v_call: TRBV29-1
d_call: TRBD1
clone_size: .
j_call: TRBJ2-2
cdr3_nt: TGCAGCGTTGAAGTTGGCAGGGGGTCAGGGGAGCTGTTTTTT
cdr3_aa: CSVEVGRGSGELFF

v_call: TRBV10-2
d_call: TRBD1
clone_size: .
j_call: TRBJ2-7
cdr3_nt: TGCGCCAGCAGCACCCGGGACAGGGTCAACGAGCAGTACTTC
cdr3_aa: CASSTRDRVNEQYF

v_call: TRBV2
d_call: .
clone_size: .
j_call: TRBJ1-5
cdr3_nt: TGTGCCAGCAGTGGGCGGGGTGTGACTCAGCCCCAGCATTTT
cdr3_aa: CASSGRGVTQPQHF

v_call: TRBV7-6
d_call: .
clone_size: .
j_call: TRBJ2-1
cdr3_nt: TGTGCCAGCAGCTTAGAGGGCACCATCCCTAGCTCCTACAATGAGCAGTTCTTC
cdr3_aa: CASSLEGTIPSSYNEQFF

v_call: TRBV29-1
d_call: .
clone_size: medium-sized
j_call: TRBJ2-1
cdr3_nt: TGCAGCGTGCCGGCGTGGAATGAGCAGTTCTTC
cdr3_aa: CSVPAWNEQFF

v_call: TRBV7-9
d_call: .
clone_size: .
j_call: TRBJ2-4
cdr3_nt: TGTGCCAGCAGCTCAGAATACAGGGAAGACATTCAGTACTTC
cdr3_aa: CASSSEYREDIQYF

v_call: TRBV7-9
d_call: .
clone_size: .
j_call: TRBJ1-2
cdr3_nt: TGTGCCAGCAGCGGTCCGACAGACGCTAACTATGGCTACACCTTC
cdr3_aa: CASSGPTDANYGYTF

v_call: TRBV2
d_call: .
clone_size: .
j_call: TRBJ1-1
cdr3_nt: TGTGCCAGCCCCCACAGAGGGAACCTGAACACTGAAGCTTTCTTT
cdr3_aa: CASPHRGNLNTEAFF

v_call: TRBV5-6
d_call: TRBD1
clone_size: once
j_call: TRBJ2-7
cdr3_nt: TGTGCCAGCAGCCCCGGGACAGGGTCTCGCGAGCAGTACTTC
cdr3_aa: CASSPGTGSREQYF

v_call: TRBV4-1
d_call: .
clone_size: .
j_call: TRBJ2-7
cdr3_nt: TGCGCCAGCAGCGCCCCCGGGACGGCCTACGAGCAGTACTTC
cdr3_aa: CASSAPGTAYEQYF

v_call: TRBV6-5
d_call: .
clone_size: once
j_call: TRBJ2-5
cdr3_nt: TGTGCCAGCAGTTACTCGAAGGCTCGGGAGACCCAGTACTTC
cdr3_aa: CASSYSKARETQYF

v_call: TRBV29-1
d_call: .
clone_size: .
j_call: TRBJ2-1
cdr3_nt: TGCAGCGTTGAGGAGGGCCACTCCTACAATGAGCAGTTCTTC
cdr3_aa: CSVEEGHSYNEQFF

v_call: TRBV5-6
d_call: .
clone_size: .
j_call: TRBJ2-7
cdr3_nt: TGTGCCAGCAGCTTGGGGGGACCCTACGAGCAGTACTTC
cdr3_aa: CASSLGGPYEQYF

v_call: TRBV9
d_call: .
clone_size: .
j_call: TRBJ2-7
cdr3_nt: TGTGCCAGCAGCGTTACCGGGGGCCCCTACGAGCAGTACTTC
cdr3_aa: CASSVTGGPYEQYF

v_call: TRBV5-1
d_call: .
clone_size: .
j_call: TRBJ2-7
cdr3_nt: TGCGCCAGCGGCCCTTCTGGGACCCACGAGCAGTACTTC
cdr3_aa: CASGPSGTHEQYF

v_call: TRBV2
d_call: .
clone_size: .
j_call: TRBJ2-5
cdr3_nt: TGTGCCAACGGGCCGTTCCAAGAGACCCAGTACTTC
cdr3_aa: CANGPFQETQYF

v_call: TRBV27
d_call: .
clone_size: .
j_call: TRBJ2-7
cdr3_nt: TGTGCCAGCAGTTTGAGTGGGGGGGCCTCCTACGAGCAGTACTTC
cdr3_aa: CASSLSGGASYEQYF

v_call: TRBV6-6
d_call: .
clone_size: .
j_call: TRBJ2-3
cdr3_nt: TGTGCCAGCAGCGGAGATACGCAGTATTTT
cdr3_aa: CASSGDTQYF

v_call: TRBV27
d_call: .
clone_size: .
j_call: TRBJ2-7
cdr3_nt: TGTGCCAGCACCTCTCCCCTGACCTACGAGCAGTACTTC
cdr3_aa: CASTSPLTYEQYF

v_call: TRBV7-9
d_call: .
clone_size: .
j_call: TRBJ1-5
cdr3_nt: TGTGCCAGCAGCTTAGGCAGTCAGCCCCAGCATTTT
cdr3_aa: CASSLGSQPQHF

v_call: TRBV18
d_call: TRBD2
clone_size: once
j_call: TRBJ2-5
cdr3_nt: TGTGCCAGCTCACCAAGCGGGAGGGCTCGGGAGACCCAGTACTTC
cdr3_aa: CASSPSGRARETQYF

v_call: TRBV9
d_call: .
clone_size: .
j_call: TRBJ2-7
cdr3_nt: TGTGCCAGCAGCGTAAGGCAGGGAGGTTACGAGCAGTACTTC
cdr3_aa: CASSVRQGGYEQYF

v_call: TRBV16
d_call: .
clone_size: .
j_call: TRBJ1-2
cdr3_nt: TGTGCCAGCAGCCCATCATGGGGGGAAAACTATGGCTACACCTTC
cdr3_aa: CASSPSWGENYGYTF

v_call: TRBV11-2
d_call: TRBD1
clone_size: .
j_call: TRBJ2-5
cdr3_nt: TGTGCCAGCAGCTCGCGCGGATACAGGGACAGCCAAGAGACCCAGTACTTC
cdr3_aa: CASSSRGYRDSQETQYF

v_call: TRBV6-5
d_call: .
clone_size: once
j_call: TRBJ2-2
cdr3_nt: TGTGCCAGCAGTTACTCAGGGGTAGCGGCCGGGGAGCTGTTTTTT
cdr3_aa: CASSYSGVAAGELFF

v_call: TRBV7-3
d_call: .
clone_size: .
j_call: TRBJ2-7
cdr3_nt: TGTGCCAGCAGCCGGGGACAATACGAGCAGTACTTC
cdr3_aa: CASSRGQYEQYF

v_call: TRBV10-3
d_call: .
clone_size: .
j_call: TRBJ2-7
cdr3_nt: TGTGCCATCAGTGAGGACCGACCTAACGAGCAGTACTTC
cdr3_aa: CAISEDRPNEQYF

v_call: TRBV10-1
d_call: .
clone_size: few
j_call: TRBJ2-1
cdr3_nt: TGCGCCAGCAGTGAGACGGACGCGGATGAGCAGTTCTTC
cdr3_aa: CASSETDADEQFF

v_call: TRBV6-1
d_call: .
clone_size: once
j_call: TRBJ1-2
cdr3_nt: TGTGCCAGCAGCGCCGGGGGCATTAACTATGGCTACACCTTC
cdr3_aa: CASSAGGINYGYTF

v_call: TRBV10-3
d_call: .
clone_size: .
j_call: TRBJ2-2
cdr3_nt: TGTGCCATCAAGGCTCCCCTGAACACCGGGGAGCTGTTTTTT
cdr3_aa: CAIKAPLNTGELFF

v_call: TRBV7-9
d_call: .
clone_size: .
j_call: TRBJ2-2
cdr3_nt: TGTGCCAGCAGCTTAGGTGGCCGCACCGGGGAGCTGTTTTTT
cdr3_aa: CASSLGGRTGELFF

v_call: TRBV7-8
d_call: .
clone_size: .
j_call: TRBJ2-7
cdr3_nt: TGTGCCAGCAGCCAACCGGCAGGGAACTACGAGCAGTACTTC
cdr3_aa: CASSQPAGNYEQYF

v_call: TRBV7-2
d_call: TRBD2
clone_size: .
j_call: TRBJ2-5
cdr3_nt: TGTGCCAGCAGCCTCCACTATACCGGGACTAGCGAAGAGACCCAGTACTTC
cdr3_aa: CASSLHYTGTSEETQYF

v_call: TRBV6-1
d_call: TRBD1
clone_size: .
j_call: TRBJ1-1
cdr3_nt: TGTGCCAGCAGGGATCGACAGGGAATCACTGAAGCTTTCTTT
cdr3_aa: CASRDRQGITEAFF

v_call: TRBV6-6
d_call: .
clone_size: .
j_call: TRBJ1-5
cdr3_nt: TGTGCCAGCTCCACAGCGGGGGGGGCCTACAATCAGCCCCAGCATTTT
cdr3_aa: CASSTAGGAYNQPQHF

v_call: TRBV15
d_call: .
clone_size: .
j_call: TRBJ2-7
cdr3_nt: TGTGCCACCAGGGAGGGACATTCCTCCATCTACGAGCAGTACTTC
cdr3_aa: CATREGHSSIYEQYF

v_call: TRBV27
d_call: .
clone_size: .
j_call: TRBJ1-1
cdr3_nt: TGTGCCAGTCGGGGGTTAGTCACTGAAGCTTTCTTT
cdr3_aa: CASRGLVTEAFF

v_call: TRBV2
d_call: .
clone_size: .
j_call: TRBJ2-7
cdr3_nt: TGTGCCAGCGGAGGCGGATACGAGCAGTACTTC
cdr3_aa: CASGGGYEQYF

v_call: TRBV2
d_call: .
clone_size: .
j_call: TRBJ1-2
cdr3_nt: TGTGCCAGCAGTGAGGCGGCGGGGTTGCATGGCTACACCTTC
cdr3_aa: CASSEAAGLHGYTF